The 14 T cell receptor beta chains given below trace back to one sample, sequenced in a study of blood T cell repertoires in COVID-19. Assay: immunoSEQ multiplex PCR; the TCRdb copy retains only in-frame clones and omits some. Of approximately 210,000 clones listed, roughly 86% are singletons. The sequenced material came from peripheral blood. Receptor source: a woman in her 50s with active or convalescent COVID-19.

This clone was seen at least ten times. The chain carries TRBV6-1 and TRBJ2-3, with 9 bases that match TRBD2. V trimming: 3 bases; J trimming: 1 base; junction bases outside the gene matches: 2. Germline-derived CDR1 and CDR2 are MNHNS and SASEGT. This CDR3 is built from 15 residues. The DNA of the CDR3 is TGTGCCAGCAGTGAGGAGCGGGGGGGCACAGATACGCAGTATTTT. It is translated as CASSEERGGTDTQYF.

The chain has TRBV5-4 and TRBJ2-3; TRBD2 is a possible D gene (5 bases). CDR1 and CDR2 from the germline V gene are SGHNT and YYREEE (reference sequence). The CDR3 contains 15 residues. Trimming stripped 0 bases from V and 4 bases from J, with 12 bases between. Here the CDR3 reads CASSLGIEGPDTQYF. DNA for the CDR3: TGTGCCAGCAGCTTGGGGATCGAGGGCCCAGATACGCAGTATTTT.

This clone was observed a single time. The chain employs TRBV9 and TRBJ2-2; 10 nucleotides agree with TRBD2. Losses at the gene ends were 3 bases for V and 4 bases for J; bases not matched to a gene: 3. CDR1 is SGDLS, CDR2 YYNGEE, per germline. The CDR3 is made up of 15 amino acids. This CDR3 reads CASSGSGRSTGELFF. CDR3 nucleotides: TGTGCCAGCAGCGGTAGCGGGAGGAGCACCGGGGAGCTGTTTTTT. The full variable domain, rest sourced from reference TRBV9 and TRBJ2-2, is DSGVTQTPKHLITATGQRVTLRCSPRSGDLSVYWYQQSLDQGLQFLIQYYNGEERAKGNILERFSAQQFPDLHSELNLSSLELGDSALYFCASSGSGRSTGELFFGEGSRLTVL.

The rearrangement links TRBV5-1 to TRBJ1-4; D remains ambiguous. V shed 4 bases and J shed 8 bases, with 12 bases lying between them. The V gene's germline CDR1 is SGHRS and CDR2 YFSETQ. The CDR3 is 13 amino acids. As DNA, the CDR3 is TGCGCCAGCAGCCCCGCGGGTTCCGAAAAACTGTTTTTT. It is translated as CASSPAGSEKLFF. Drawing the rest from reference TRBV5-1 and TRBJ1-4, the complete variable domain is KAGVTQTPRYLIKTRGQQVTLSCSPISGHRSVSWYQQTPGQGLQFLFEYFSETQRNKGNFPGRFSGRQFSNSRSEMNVSTLELGDSALYLCASSPAGSEKLFFGSGTQLSVL.

V and J are TRBV28 and TRBJ2-3, with D tentatively TRBD1 (5 bases). The CDR3 sequence is 19 residues long. V dropped 6 bases and J dropped 2 bases, with 27 bases sitting between them. Germline values: CDR1 MDHEN, CDR2 SYDVKM. The chain's CDR3 is CASSLLSPLSSGNTDTQYF. CDR3 sequence (DNA): TGTGCCAGCAGCTTACTTTCCCCGCTATCCTCAGGGAACACAGATACGCAGTATTTT.

This sequence joins TRBV19 and TRBJ1-2; TRBD1 might be the D (5 bases). Germline CDR1 LNHDA, CDR2 SQIVND (reference sequence). The V end was cut by 4 bases, the J end by 3 bases, with 15 bases between. This CDR3 spans 15 amino acids. The CDR3 DNA reads TGTGCCAGTAGTAAGCAACGCCAGGGATACTATGGCTACACCTTC. Protein sequence: CASSKQRQGYYGYTF.

The chain uses TRBV2 and TRBJ2-2, with a possible D match to TRBD2 (5 bases). Germline CDR1 and CDR2: SNHLY and FYNNEI. This CDR3 is 16 amino acids long. Trimming cost V 4 bases and J 2 bases, with 14 bases left between them. The CDR3 nucleotides are TGTGCCAGCAGTGCAGGTAGAGGGATTAACACCGGGGAGCTGTTTTTT. It is translated as CASSAGRGINTGELFF.

The chain recombines TRBV4-1 with TRBJ2-5, with 11 positions matching TRBD2. The V gene end was trimmed by 3 bases and the J gene end by 2 bases; junction bases not matched to a gene: 2. The germline V gene has CDR1 MGHRA and CDR2 YSYEKL. The CDR3 is 15 amino acids. The CDR3 nucleotides read TGCGCCAGCAGCCAGGGACTAGCGGCTCAAGAGACCCAGTACTTC. It specifies CASSQGLAAQETQYF.

The genes are TRBV30 and TRBJ2-1; D ambiguous. Trimming removed 0 bases at V and 2 bases at J, with 8 bases between. The CDR3 runs 14 residues. Germline CDR1 reads GTSNPN; CDR2 reads SVGIG (reference sequence). CDR3: CAWSVRVAYNEQFF. In nucleotides, the CDR3 is TGTGCCTGGAGTGTAAGAGTCGCCTACAATGAGCAGTTCTTC.

V gene TRBV28 combines with J gene TRBJ1-6; maybe TRBD1 (5 bases). With 6 bases removed from V and 0 bases from J, the gap between germline ends came to 12 bases. The germline CDR1 and CDR2 sequences are MDHEN and SYDVKM. This CDR3 has 16 residues. The CDR3 is CASSRTKSSYNSPLHF. The DNA of the CDR3 is TGTGCCAGCAGCCGGACAAAGAGCTCCTATAATTCACCCCTCCACTTT.

The chain links TRBV10-3 to TRBJ1-6; 8 bases are shared with TRBD1. There are 18 residues in the CDR3. Losses at the gene ends were 4 bases for V and 10 bases for J; bases not matched to a gene: 18. Germline V CDR1 and CDR2: ENHRY, SYGVKD. CDR3 DNA: TGTGCCATCAGTGTTACCCTTCCACAGGGGGTTTCGAACTCACCCCTCCACTTT. Amino acid sequence: CAISVTLPQGVSNSPLHF.

This clone was seen a handful of times. The rearrangement uses TRBV6-5 and TRBJ1-4, with TRBD1 matching 8 bases. Germline V lookup: CDR1 MNHEY, CDR2 SVGAGI. V was clipped by 4 bases and J by 8 bases; unmatched bases: 9. The CDR3 loop spans 15 amino acids. The CDR3 is CASSFRQGMGEKLFF. The DNA for the CDR3 is TGTGCCAGCAGTTTTCGACAGGGGATGGGAGAAAAACTGTTTTTT.

The CDR3 region has the DNA TGTGCCAGCAGCCAATGGGAGACAGGGGGCAGGAACACTGAAGCTTTCTTT. As protein: CASSQWETGGRNTEAFF. This chain joins TRBV16 and TRBJ1-1; TRBD1 matches 10 bases. The V gene's germline CDR1 is KGHSY and CDR2 FQNENV. Trimming removed 1 base from V and 1 base from J; junction bases left unmatched: 6. This CDR3 has 17 residues.

This clone is a singleton in its sample. The chain is built from TRBV6-5 and TRBJ2-7; 7 nucleotides agree with TRBD1. V lost 4 bases to trimming and J lost 4 bases; unmatched junction nucleotides: 7. The CDR3 is 14 amino acids. The germline V gene has CDR1 MNHEY and CDR2 SVGAGI. The CDR3 DNA is TGTGCCAGCAGTTCCGGACAGGCCAGTTACGAGCAGTACGTC. This encodes CASSSGQASYEQYV.